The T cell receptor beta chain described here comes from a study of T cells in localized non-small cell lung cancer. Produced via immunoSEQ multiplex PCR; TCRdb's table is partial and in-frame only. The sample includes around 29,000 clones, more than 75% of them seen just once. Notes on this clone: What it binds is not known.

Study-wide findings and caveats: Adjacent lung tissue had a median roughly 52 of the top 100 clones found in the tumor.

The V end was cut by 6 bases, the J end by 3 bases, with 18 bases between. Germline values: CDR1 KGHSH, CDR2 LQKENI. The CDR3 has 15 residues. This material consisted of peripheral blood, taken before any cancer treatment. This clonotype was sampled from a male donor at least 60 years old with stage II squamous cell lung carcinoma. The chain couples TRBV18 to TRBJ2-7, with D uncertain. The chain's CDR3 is CASSPSNDGGYEQYF. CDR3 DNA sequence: TGTGCCAGCTCCCCGAGTAATGACGGTGGCTACGAGCAGTACTTC.